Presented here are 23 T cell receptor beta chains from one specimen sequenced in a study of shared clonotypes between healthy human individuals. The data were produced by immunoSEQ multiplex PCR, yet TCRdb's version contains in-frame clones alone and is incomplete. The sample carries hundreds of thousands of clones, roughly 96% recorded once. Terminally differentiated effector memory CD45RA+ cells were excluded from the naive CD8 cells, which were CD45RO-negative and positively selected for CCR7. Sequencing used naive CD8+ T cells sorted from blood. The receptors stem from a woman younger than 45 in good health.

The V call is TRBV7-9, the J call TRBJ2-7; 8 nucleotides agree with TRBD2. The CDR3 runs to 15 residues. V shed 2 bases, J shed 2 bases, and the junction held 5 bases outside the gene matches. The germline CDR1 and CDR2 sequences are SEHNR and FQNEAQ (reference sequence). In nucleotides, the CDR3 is TGTGCCAGCAGCTTAAGCGGGGGCTCAGCCTACGAGCAGTACTTC. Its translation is CASSLSGGSAYEQYF.

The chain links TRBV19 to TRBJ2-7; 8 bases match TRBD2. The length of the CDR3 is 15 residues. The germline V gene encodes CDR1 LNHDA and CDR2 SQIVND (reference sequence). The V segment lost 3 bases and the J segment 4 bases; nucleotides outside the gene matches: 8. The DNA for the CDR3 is TGTGCCAGTAGTATCGAAAGCGGGAGAGTTTACGAGCAGTACTTC. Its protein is CASSIESGRVYEQYF.

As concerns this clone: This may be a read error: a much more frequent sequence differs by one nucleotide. This CDR3 reads CASSAGTGGFEQYF. CDR3 DNA sequence: TGTGCCAGCAGCGCCGGGACAGGGGGCTTCGAGCAGTACTTC. The chain links TRBV9 to TRBJ2-7; 12 nucleotides line up with TRBD1. The CDR3 runs 14 residues. V trimming: 3 bases; J trimming: 6 bases; junction bases outside the gene matches: 4. Germline V gives CDR1 SGDLS, CDR2 YYNGEE.

The CDR3: CASSFFRPETQYF. The CDR3 nucleotides are TGTGCCAGCAGCTTCTTCCGGCCGGAGACCCAGTACTTC. The chain combines TRBV5-8 with TRBJ2-5; D is uncertain. V was cut by 2 bases and J by 5 bases, with 10 bases left in between. CDR1 and CDR2 from the germline V gene are SGHTS and YDEGEE. The CDR3 consists of 13 residues.

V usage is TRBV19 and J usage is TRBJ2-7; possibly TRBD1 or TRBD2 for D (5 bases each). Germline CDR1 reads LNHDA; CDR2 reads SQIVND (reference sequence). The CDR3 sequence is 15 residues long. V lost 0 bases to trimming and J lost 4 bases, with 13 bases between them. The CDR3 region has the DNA TGTGCCAGTAGTATAGATGGGGGACCGAGATACGAGCAGTACTTC. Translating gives CASSIDGGPRYEQYF.

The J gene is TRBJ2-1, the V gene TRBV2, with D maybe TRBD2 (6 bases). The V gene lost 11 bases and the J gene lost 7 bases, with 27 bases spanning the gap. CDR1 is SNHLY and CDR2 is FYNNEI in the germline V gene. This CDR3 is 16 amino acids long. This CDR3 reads CAALGGLSTEPNEQFF. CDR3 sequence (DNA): TGTGCCGCCCTCGGGGGACTTTCTACAGAACCAAATGAGCAGTTCTTC.

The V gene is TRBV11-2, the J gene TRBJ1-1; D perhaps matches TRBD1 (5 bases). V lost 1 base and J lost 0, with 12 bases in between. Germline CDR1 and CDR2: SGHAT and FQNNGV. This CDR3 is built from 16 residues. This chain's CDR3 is CASSLVGGGMNTEAFF. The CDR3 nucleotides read TGTGCCAGCAGCTTAGTTGGGGGTGGGATGAACACTGAAGCTTTCTTT.

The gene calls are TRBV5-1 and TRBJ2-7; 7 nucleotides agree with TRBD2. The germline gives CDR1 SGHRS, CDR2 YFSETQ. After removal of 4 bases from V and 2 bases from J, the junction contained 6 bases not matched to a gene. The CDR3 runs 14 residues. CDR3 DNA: TGCGCCAGCAGCCACCTAGCGGCAACCTACGAGCAGTACTTC. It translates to CASSHLAATYEQYF. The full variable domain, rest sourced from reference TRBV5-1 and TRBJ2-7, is KAGVTQTPRYLIKTRGQQVTLSCSPISGHRSVSWYQQTPGQGLQFLFEYFSETQRNKGNFPGRFSGRQFSNSRSEMNVSTLELGDSALYLCASSHLAATYEQYFGPGTRLTVT.

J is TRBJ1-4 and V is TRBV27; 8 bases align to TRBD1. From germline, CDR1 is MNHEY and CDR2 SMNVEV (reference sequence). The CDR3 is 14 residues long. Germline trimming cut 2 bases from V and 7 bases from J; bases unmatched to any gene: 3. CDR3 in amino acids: CASSLTGTGEKLFF. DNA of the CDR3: TGTGCCAGCAGTTTAACCGGGACAGGTGAAAAACTGTTTTTT.

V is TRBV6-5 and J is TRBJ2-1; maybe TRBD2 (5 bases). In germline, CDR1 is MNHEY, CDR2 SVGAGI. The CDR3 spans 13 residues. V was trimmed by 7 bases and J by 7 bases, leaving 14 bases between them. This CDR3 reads CASNPGEGNEQFF. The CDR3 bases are TGTGCCAGCAACCCCGGGGAAGGGAATGAGCAGTTCTTC.

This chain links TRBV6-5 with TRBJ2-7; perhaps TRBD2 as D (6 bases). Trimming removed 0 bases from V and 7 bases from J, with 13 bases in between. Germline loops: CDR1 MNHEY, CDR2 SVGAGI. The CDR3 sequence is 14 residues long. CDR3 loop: CASSYSFSGREQYF. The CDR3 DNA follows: TGTGCCAGCAGTTACTCGTTTTCGGGGAGGGAGCAGTACTTC.

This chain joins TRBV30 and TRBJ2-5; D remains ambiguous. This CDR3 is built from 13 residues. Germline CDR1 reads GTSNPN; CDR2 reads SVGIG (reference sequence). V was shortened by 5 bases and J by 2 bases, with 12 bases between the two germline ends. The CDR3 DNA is TGTGCCTGGTCCAATGAGCCTCAAGAGACCCAGTACTTC. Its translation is CAWSNEPQETQYF.

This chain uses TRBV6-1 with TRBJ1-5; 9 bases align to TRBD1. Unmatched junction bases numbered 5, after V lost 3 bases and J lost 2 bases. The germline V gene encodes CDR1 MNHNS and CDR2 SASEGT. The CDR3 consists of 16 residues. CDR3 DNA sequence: TGTGCCAGCAGTGACACAGGGGGCCGAGGCAATCAGCCCCAGCATTTT. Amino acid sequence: CASSDTGGRGNQPQHF.

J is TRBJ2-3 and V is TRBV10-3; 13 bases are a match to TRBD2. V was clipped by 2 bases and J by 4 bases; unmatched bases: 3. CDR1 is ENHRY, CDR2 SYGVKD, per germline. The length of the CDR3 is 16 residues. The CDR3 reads CAISEGTSGTADTQYF. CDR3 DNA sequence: TGTGCCATCAGTGAGGGGACTAGCGGGACCGCAGATACGCAGTATTTT.

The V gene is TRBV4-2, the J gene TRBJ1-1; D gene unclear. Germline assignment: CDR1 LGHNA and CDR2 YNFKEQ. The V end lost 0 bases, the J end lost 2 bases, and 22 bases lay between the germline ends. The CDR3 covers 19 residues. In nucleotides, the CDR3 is TGTGCCAGCAGCCAAGAAGTGTGGTTGCAGGAGCCTTTTAACACTGAAGCTTTCTTT. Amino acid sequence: CASSQEVWLQEPFNTEAFF.

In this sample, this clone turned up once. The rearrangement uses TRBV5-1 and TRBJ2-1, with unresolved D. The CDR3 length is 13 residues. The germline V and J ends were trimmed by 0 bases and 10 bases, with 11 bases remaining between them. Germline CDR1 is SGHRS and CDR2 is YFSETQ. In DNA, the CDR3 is TGCGCCAGCAGCTTGGTTGAAGGCAGCGAGCAGTTCTTC. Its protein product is CASSLVEGSEQFF.

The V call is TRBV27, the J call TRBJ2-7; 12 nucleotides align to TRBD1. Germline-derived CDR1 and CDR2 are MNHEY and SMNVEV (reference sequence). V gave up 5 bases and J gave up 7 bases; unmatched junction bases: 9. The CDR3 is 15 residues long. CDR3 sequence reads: CASSPGTGGLGEQYF. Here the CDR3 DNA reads TGTGCCAGCAGTCCCGGGACAGGGGGCTTGGGGGAGCAGTACTTC.

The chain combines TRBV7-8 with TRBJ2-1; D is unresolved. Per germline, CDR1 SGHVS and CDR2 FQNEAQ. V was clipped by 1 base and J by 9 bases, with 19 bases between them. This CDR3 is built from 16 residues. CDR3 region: CASSLVVPVRDAEQFF. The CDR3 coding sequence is TGTGCCAGCAGCTTAGTGGTTCCCGTCAGAGACGCTGAGCAGTTCTTC.

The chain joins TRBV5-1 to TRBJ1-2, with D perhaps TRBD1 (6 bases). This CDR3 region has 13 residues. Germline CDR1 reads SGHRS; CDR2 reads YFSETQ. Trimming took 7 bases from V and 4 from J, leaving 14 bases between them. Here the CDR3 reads CASGTGQSYGYTF. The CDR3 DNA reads TGCGCCAGCGGGACGGGACAAAGCTATGGCTACACCTTC.

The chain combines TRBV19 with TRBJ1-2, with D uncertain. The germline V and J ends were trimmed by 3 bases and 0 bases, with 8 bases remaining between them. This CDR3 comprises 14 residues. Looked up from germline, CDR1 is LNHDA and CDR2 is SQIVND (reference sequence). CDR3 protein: CASSIPLTNYGYTF. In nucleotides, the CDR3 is TGTGCCAGTAGTATCCCCCTCACTAACTATGGCTACACCTTC.

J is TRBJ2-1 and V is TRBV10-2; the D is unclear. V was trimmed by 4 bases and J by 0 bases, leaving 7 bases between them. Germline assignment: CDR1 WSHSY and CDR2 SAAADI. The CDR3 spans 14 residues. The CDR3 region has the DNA TGCGCCAGCAGTGCGGTCCTCTCCTACAATGAGCAGTTCTTC. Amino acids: CASSAVLSYNEQFF.

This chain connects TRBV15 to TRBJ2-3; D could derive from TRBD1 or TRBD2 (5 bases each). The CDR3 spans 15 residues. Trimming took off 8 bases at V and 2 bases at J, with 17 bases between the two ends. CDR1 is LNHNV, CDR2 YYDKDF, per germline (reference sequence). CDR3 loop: CATGQPGPITDTQYF. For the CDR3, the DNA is TGTGCCACCGGCCAACCGGGACCAATCACAGATACGCAGTATTTT.

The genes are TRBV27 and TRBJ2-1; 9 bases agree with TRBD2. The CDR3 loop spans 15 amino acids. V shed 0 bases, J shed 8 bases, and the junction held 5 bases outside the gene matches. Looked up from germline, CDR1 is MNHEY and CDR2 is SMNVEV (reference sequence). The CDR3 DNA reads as TGTGCCAGCAGTTTATCTAGCGGGAGTGACGATGAGCAGTTCTTC. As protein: CASSLSSGSDDEQFF.